Reported below is one T cell receptor (beta chain). The CDR3 sequence is 15 residues long. V was pared by 1 base and J by 3 bases, with 12 bases between. Germline V lookup: CDR1 SGHDT, CDR2 YYEEEE. These data are taken from a study of cytomegalovirus exposure and HLA in healthy donors. PCR primers comprised 60 Vbeta and 13 Jbeta primers. Repertoires were generated with immunoSEQ multiplex PCR, while TCRdb's copy carries only in-frame clones and drops some. The sample includes some 150,000 clones, 70% to 90% of them seen just once. Source material: PBMCs. This TCR was sampled from a woman under 30 in good health and CMV-seronegative. V gene TRBV5-6 combines with J gene TRBJ2-3; TRBD1 might be the D (6 bases). CDR3 sequence reads: CASSLLLQGTDTQYF. The CDR3 DNA reads as TGTGCCAGCAGCTTGCTCCTACAGGGTACAGATACGCAGTATTTT.